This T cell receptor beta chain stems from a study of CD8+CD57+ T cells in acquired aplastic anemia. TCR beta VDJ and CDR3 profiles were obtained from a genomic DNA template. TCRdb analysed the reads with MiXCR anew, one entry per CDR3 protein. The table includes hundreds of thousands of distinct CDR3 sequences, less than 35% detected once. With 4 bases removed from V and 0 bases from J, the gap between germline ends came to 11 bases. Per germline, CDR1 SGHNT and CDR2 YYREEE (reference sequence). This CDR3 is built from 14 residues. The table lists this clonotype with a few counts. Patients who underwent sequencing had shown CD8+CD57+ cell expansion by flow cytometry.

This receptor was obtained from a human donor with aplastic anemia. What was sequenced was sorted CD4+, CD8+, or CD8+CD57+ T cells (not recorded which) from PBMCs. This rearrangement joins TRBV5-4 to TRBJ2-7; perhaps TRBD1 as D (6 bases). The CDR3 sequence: CASSHGTYSYEQYF. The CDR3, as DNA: TGTGCCAGCAGCCATGGGACATACTCCTACGAGCAGTACTTC.